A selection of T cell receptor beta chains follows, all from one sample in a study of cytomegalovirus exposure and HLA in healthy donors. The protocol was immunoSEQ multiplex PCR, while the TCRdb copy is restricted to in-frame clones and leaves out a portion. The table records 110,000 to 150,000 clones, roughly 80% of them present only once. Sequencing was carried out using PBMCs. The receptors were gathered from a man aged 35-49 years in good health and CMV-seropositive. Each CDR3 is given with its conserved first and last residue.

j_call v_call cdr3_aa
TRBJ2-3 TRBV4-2 CASSPSGKSTDTQYF
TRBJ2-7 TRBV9 CASSDGPGTSGGAFHEQYF
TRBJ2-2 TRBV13 CASSPPGEQDTGELFF
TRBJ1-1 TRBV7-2 CASSLGTGFEAFF
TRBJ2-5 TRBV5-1 CASSMGQGAPILETQYF
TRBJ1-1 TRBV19 CASTGRGWNTEAFF
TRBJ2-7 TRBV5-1 CASSYGLAGDYEQYF
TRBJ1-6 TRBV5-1 CASSLSPTGTGYSPLHF
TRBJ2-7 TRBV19 CASSIPGQAHYEQYF
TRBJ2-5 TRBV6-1 CASSETGGVQETQYF
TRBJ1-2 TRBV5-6 CASSLLPGTSGYTF
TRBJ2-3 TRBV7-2 CASSRTSRSDTQYF
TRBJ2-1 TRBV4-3 CASSQLAGGLRNEQFF